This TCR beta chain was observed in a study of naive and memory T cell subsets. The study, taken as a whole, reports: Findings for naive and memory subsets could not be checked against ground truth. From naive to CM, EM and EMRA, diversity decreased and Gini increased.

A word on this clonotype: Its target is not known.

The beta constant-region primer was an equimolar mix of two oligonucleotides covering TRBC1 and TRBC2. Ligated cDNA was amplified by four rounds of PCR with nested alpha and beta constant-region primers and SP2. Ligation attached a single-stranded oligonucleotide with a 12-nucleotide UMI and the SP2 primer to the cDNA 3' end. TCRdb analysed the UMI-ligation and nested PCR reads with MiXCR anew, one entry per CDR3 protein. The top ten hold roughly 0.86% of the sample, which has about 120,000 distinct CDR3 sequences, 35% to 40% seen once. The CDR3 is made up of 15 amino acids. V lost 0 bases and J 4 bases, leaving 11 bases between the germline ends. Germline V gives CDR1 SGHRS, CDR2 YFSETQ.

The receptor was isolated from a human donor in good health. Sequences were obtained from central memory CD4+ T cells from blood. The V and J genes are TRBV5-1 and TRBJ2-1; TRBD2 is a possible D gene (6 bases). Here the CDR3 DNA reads TGCGCCAGCAGCTTGGGCGGGATAAAATACAATGAGCAGTTCTTC. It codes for CASSLGGIKYNEQFF.